Presented here are 17 T cell receptor beta chains from one specimen sequenced in a study of blood T cell repertoires in COVID-19. The table came from immunoSEQ multiplex PCR; TCRdb's copy has only in-frame clones and leaves some out. The repertoire holds 250,000 to 350,000 clones, with roughly 87% as singletons. Material: PBMCs or T cells enriched from blood (not recorded which). Receptor source: a woman under 30 who had recovered from COVID-19.

V is TRBV6-2 or TRBV6-3 and J is TRBJ1-2; TRBD1 aligns across 11 bases. The CDR3 totals 17 residues. Germline CDR1 and CDR2: MNHEY and SVGEGT. The trim removed 5 bases at V and 2 bases at J, leaving 10 bases unmatched. The CDR3 DNA reads TGTGCCAGCAGTCCCCCGGACAGGGGGCTGACCAACTATGGCTACACCTTC. Its protein is CASSPPDRGLTNYGYTF.

V usage is TRBV5-1 and J usage is TRBJ1-2, with TRBD1 identical over 7 bases. The trim removed 1 base at V and 1 base at J, leaving 7 bases unmatched. CDR3 size: 16 residues. Per germline, CDR1 SGHRS and CDR2 YFSETQ. The CDR3 reads CASSLPQDRFNYGYTF. In DNA form, the CDR3 reads TGCGCCAGCAGCTTGCCTCAGGACAGGTTTAACTATGGCTACACCTTC. The whole variable domain, remainder taken from reference TRBV5-1 and TRBJ1-2, is KAGVTQTPRYLIKTRGQQVTLSCSPISGHRSVSWYQQTPGQGLQFLFEYFSETQRNKGNFPGRFSGRQFSNSRSEMNVSTLELGDSALYLCASSLPQDRFNYGYTFGSGTRLTVV.

The gene calls are TRBV7-9 and TRBJ1-1; perhaps TRBD1 as D (5 bases). The CDR3 spans 13 residues. In germline, CDR1 is SEHNR, CDR2 FQNEAQ (reference sequence). V gave up 1 base and J gave up 6 bases, with 9 bases separating them. CDR3 DNA: TGTGCCAGCAGCTTAGACAGGTTTCCTGAAGCTTTCTTT. It translates to CASSLDRFPEAFF.

The chain carries TRBV20-1 and TRBJ2-3, with 10 nucleotides matching TRBD1. The V gene end was trimmed by 3 bases and the J gene end by 4 bases; junction bases not matched to a gene: 13. The CDR3 extends over 17 amino acids. The germline gives CDR1 DFQATT, CDR2 SNEGSKA (reference sequence). The CDR3 sequence: CSASGTGAIPVPDTQYF. CDR3 nucleotides: TGCAGTGCTAGTGGGACAGGGGCCATACCGGTTCCAGATACGCAGTATTTT.

The rearrangement joins TRBV7-2 to TRBJ2-5, with 9 positions matching TRBD1. Per germline, CDR1 SGHTA and CDR2 FQGNSA. V lost 3 bases and J lost 4; bases outside the gene matches: 6. The CDR3 consists of 15 residues. The CDR3, as DNA: TGTGCCAGCAGCTTGGGACAGGGAGTATTAGAGACCCAGTACTTC. Protein: CASSLGQGVLETQYF.

V is TRBV5-5 and J is TRBJ2-7; 7 bases map to TRBD1. Unmatched junction bases numbered 8, after V lost 3 bases and J lost 5 bases. Germline V gene data show CDR1 as SGHKS and CDR2 as YYEKEE (reference sequence). CDR3 length equals 14 residues. CDR3 loop: CASSSLGGRDEQYF. DNA for the CDR3: TGTGCCAGCAGCTCTTTAGGGGGCAGGGACGAGCAGTACTTC.

DNA for the CDR3: TGTGCCAGCAGTTCAACAGCCTTGTATAGCAATCAGCCCCAGCATTTT. As protein: CASSSTALYSNQPQHF. The chain has TRBV28 and TRBJ1-5; D remains ambiguous. Germline loops: CDR1 MDHEN, CDR2 SYDVKM. This CDR3 has 16 amino acids. With 4 bases removed from V and 0 bases from J, the gap between germline ends came to 13 bases.

The V gene is TRBV9, the J gene TRBJ1-3; weak D call: TRBD1 (5 bases). CDR1 is SGDLS and CDR2 is YYNGEE in the germline V gene. The CDR3 totals 13 residues. V lost 2 bases and J lost 4, with 7 bases in between. The CDR3 spells CASSVTEGNTIYF. CDR3 coding DNA: TGTGCCAGCAGCGTGACAGAAGGAAACACCATATATTTT.

As concerns this clone: The sample contains more than one DNA sequence encoding this CDR3. V is TRBV19 and J is TRBJ1-1, with D possibly TRBD1 on 6 matching bases. The CDR3 extends over 12 amino acids. Germline CDR1 and CDR2: LNHDA and SQIVND (reference sequence). Between the trimmed V and J ends, which lost 2 bases and 8 bases, there was a span of 9 bases. The CDR3 loop is CASSIRGSEAFF. DNA of the CDR3: TGTGCCAGTAGTATAAGGGGGTCGGAAGCTTTCTTT.

J is TRBJ2-1 and V is TRBV28; D remains ambiguous. Germline V gene lookup returns CDR1 MDHEN and CDR2 SYDVKM. The CDR3 runs 12 residues. Trimming pared 6 bases from V and 6 bases from J, leaving 9 bases between. The CDR3 sequence is CASSSVGNEQFF. The CDR3 nucleotides are TGTGCCAGCAGCTCGGTTGGCAATGAGCAGTTCTTC.

The chain combines TRBV9 with TRBJ1-1, with a tentative D call TRBD1 (5 bases). Trimming removed 6 bases from V and 2 bases from J, with 14 bases in between. Looked up from germline, CDR1 is SGDLS and CDR2 is YYNGEE. There are 14 residues in the CDR3. Written as DNA, the CDR3 is TGTGCCAGCACCCTAGACAGCTACAACACTGAAGCTTTCTTT. Its protein is CASTLDSYNTEAFF.

The chain uses TRBV4-3 and TRBJ2-5, with 9 bases matching TRBD2. V dropped 0 bases and J dropped 2; count of bases not matched to a gene: 4. This CDR3 has 16 amino acids. Germline CDR1 LGHNA, CDR2 YSLEER. The CDR3 loop reads CASSQDGAGGQETQYF. CDR3 nucleotide sequence: TGCGCCAGCAGCCAAGATGGAGCGGGGGGACAAGAGACCCAGTACTTC.

This clone occurred once. The chain links TRBV7-2 to TRBJ2-1; the match to TRBD2 covers 7 bases. There are 15 residues in the CDR3. Germline CDR1 reads SGHTA; CDR2 reads FQGNSA. V was pared by 1 base and J by 6 bases, with 6 bases of the junction left unmatched. CDR3 sequence reads: CASSLVPSGFNEQFF. DNA for the CDR3: TGTGCCAGCAGCTTAGTACCTAGCGGTTTCAATGAGCAGTTCTTC.

V is TRBV15 and J is TRBJ2-5; possible D gene TRBD2, 5 bases. Trimming took 1 base from V and 5 from J, leaving 11 bases between them. The germline V gene encodes CDR1 LNHNV and CDR2 YYDKDF (reference sequence). The CDR3 is 14 residues long. The CDR3 nucleotides read TGTGCCACCAGCAGAGGAGGCGGGCGGGAGACCCAGTACTTC. It codes for CATSRGGGRETQYF.

The J gene is TRBJ1-5, the V gene TRBV7-9; 7 bases map to TRBD1. V lost 5 bases, J lost 5 bases, and 12 bases stayed unmatched. The V gene's germline CDR1 is SEHNR and CDR2 FQNEAQ (reference sequence). This CDR3 has 16 amino acids. CDR3 bases: TGTGCCAGCAGCCTGGGGACAGTGGATGTTCATCAGCCCCAGCATTTT. Amino acids: CASSLGTVDVHQPQHF.

Remarks on this clone: Within the sample, other DNA sequences also encode this same CDR3. The chain carries TRBV5-1 and TRBJ1-1, with 8 bases aligning to TRBD1. Germline assignment: CDR1 SGHRS and CDR2 YFSETQ. The CDR3 contains 14 residues. The junction had 2 bases not matched to a gene; V was cut back by 0 bases and J by 4 bases. CDR3: CASSLGQGATEAFF. The CDR3 DNA reads TGCGCCAGCAGCTTGGGCCAGGGGGCCACTGAAGCTTTCTTT.

The V call is TRBV11-2, the J call TRBJ2-1; 10 nucleotides match TRBD1. This CDR3 region has 19 residues. Germline loops: CDR1 SGHAT, CDR2 FQNNGV. V shed 1 base, J shed 7 bases, and the junction held 16 bases outside the gene matches. The CDR3 DNA is TGTGCCAGCAGCTTAGCCTACCTCGGCGGGACAGGGGCTGGGAATGAGCAGTTCTTC. This sequence encodes CASSLAYLGGTGAGNEQFF.